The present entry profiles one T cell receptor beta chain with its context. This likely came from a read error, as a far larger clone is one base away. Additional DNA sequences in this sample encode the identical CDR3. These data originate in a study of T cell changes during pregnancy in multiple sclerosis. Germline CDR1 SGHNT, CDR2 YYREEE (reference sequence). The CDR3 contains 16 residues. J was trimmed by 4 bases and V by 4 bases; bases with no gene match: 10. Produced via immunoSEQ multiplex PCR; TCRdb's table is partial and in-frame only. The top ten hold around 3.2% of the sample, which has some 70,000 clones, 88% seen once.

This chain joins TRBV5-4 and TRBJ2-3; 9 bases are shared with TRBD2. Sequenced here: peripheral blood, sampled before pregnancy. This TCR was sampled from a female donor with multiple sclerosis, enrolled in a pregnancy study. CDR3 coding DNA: TGTGCCAGCAGCCAAGCCGAGCGGGGGGTGGCAGATACGCAGTATTTT. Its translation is CASSQAERGVADTQYF.